This TCR beta chain was captured in a study of T cells after somatic rescue of genetic block. A few counts support this clone. Trimming left V 0 bases short and J 0 bases short, with 5 bases between. CDR3 length: 14 amino acids. Per germline, CDR1 SGHRS and CDR2 YFSETQ. The repertoire was sequenced with immunoSEQ multiplex PCR; TCRdb's copy has only in-frame clones and lacks some. The profile shows about 12,000 clones, around 70% of them singletons. The chain is built from TRBV5-1 and TRBJ2-3, with D unresolved. Sequencing was done on a sample of peripheral blood mononuclear cells (PBMCs). The receptor's source is a boy aged 5-17 years. CDR3 DNA sequence: TGCGCCAGCAGCTTGGGGCAAAGCACAGATACGCAGTATTTT. Protein: CASSLGQSTDTQYF.